These 22 T cell receptor beta chains share one sample of origin, sequenced in a study of OX40 agonist ivuxolimab in advanced cancers. Measured with immunoSEQ multiplex PCR; TCRdb has only the in-frame clones, and not every one. The sample consists of 65,000 to 85,000 clones, roughly nine tenths of them appearing once. The input for sequencing was CD4+ or CD8+ T cells sorted from blood, taken in a trial of the OX40 agonist ivuxolimab. These receptor sequences come from an adult with an advanced solid tumor such as melanoma, head and neck, liver or kidney cancer.

The chain has TRBV19 and TRBJ2-7; no reliable D call. CDR3 size: 13 residues. Trimming removed 3 bases from V and 1 base from J, with 7 bases in between. Germline lookup yields CDR1 LNHDA and CDR2 SQIVND (reference sequence). CDR3 region: CASSMARSYEQYF. The DNA for the CDR3 is TGTGCCAGTAGTATGGCCCGATCCTACGAGCAGTACTTC. Based on the CDR3 plus reference TRBV19 and TRBJ2-7, the full variable domain is DGGITQSPKYLFRKEGQNVTLSCEQNLNHDAMYWYRQDPGQGLRLIYYSQIVNDFQKGDIAEGYSVSREKKESFPLTVTSAQKNPTAFYLCASSMARSYEQYFGPGTRLTVT.

The chain recombines TRBV11-2 with TRBJ2-7; no firm D call. CDR3 length: 14 amino acids. The germline V gene has CDR1 SGHAT and CDR2 FQNNGV. The V end lost 3 bases, the J end lost 0 bases, and 9 bases lay between the germline ends. As DNA, the CDR3 is TGTGCCAGCAGCTTCCTGCCGAGCTCCTACGAGCAGTACTTC. It translates to CASSFLPSSYEQYF. The whole variable domain, filled in from reference TRBV11-2 and TRBJ2-7, reads EAGVAQSPRYKIIEKRQSVAFWCNPISGHATLYWYQQILGQGPKLLIQFQNNGVVDDSQLPKDRFSAERLKGVDSTLKIQPAKLEDSAVYLCASSFLPSSYEQYFGPGTRLTVT.

This clone was found once. The rearrangement links TRBV5-6 to TRBJ2-7, with a weak D call TRBD1 (6 bases). Trimming took 3 bases from V and 4 from J, leaving 14 bases between them. The germline CDR1 and CDR2 sequences are SGHDT and YYEEEE. The CDR3 runs 14 residues. The CDR3 reads CASSYDEQGYEQYF. The CDR3 DNA follows: TGTGCCAGCAGCTATGATGAACAGGGATACGAGCAGTACTTC. The full variable domain, with the rest looked up from reference TRBV5-6 and TRBJ2-7, is DAGVTQSPTHLIKTRGQQVTLRCSPKSGHDTVSWYQQALGQGPQFIFQYYEEEERQRGNFPDRFSGHQFPNYSSELNVNALLLGDSALYLCASSYDEQGYEQYFGPGTRLTVT.

V and J are TRBV21-1 and TRBJ2-5; TRBD2, the table's D call, lacks a check against the DNA. TRBV21-1 is an annotated pseudogene. This CDR3 comprises 13 residues. The CDR3, as DNA: TGTGCCAGCAGCCCGGGGGGGGGAGAGACCCAGTACTTC. Translation gives CASSPGGGETQYF.

V usage is TRBV6-6 and J usage is TRBJ2-7; TRBD1 aligns across 7 bases. J lost 2 bases, V lost 4 bases, and 11 bases had no gene match. The CDR3 runs 16 residues. Germline V lookup: CDR1 MNHNY, CDR2 SVGAGI (reference sequence). CDR3 region: CASSSRDSERTYEQYF. The CDR3 DNA is TGTGCCAGCAGTTCCCGGGACAGCGAACGAACCTACGAGCAGTACTTC.

This chain joins TRBV25-1 and TRBJ2-7, with D possibly being TRBD1 (5 bases). The length of the CDR3 is 15 residues. Trimming took 0 bases from V and 5 from J, leaving 14 bases between them. Germline CDR1 and CDR2: MGHDK and SYGVNS. CDR3 region: CASSEYGAGYHEQYF. As DNA, the CDR3 is TGTGCCAGCAGTGAATATGGGGCAGGGTACCACGAGCAGTACTTC.

The J gene is TRBJ1-3, the V gene TRBV4-1; unclear D gene. This CDR3 spans 14 amino acids. From germline, CDR1 is MGHRA and CDR2 YSYEKL. Trimming took 1 base from V and 0 from J, leaving 4 bases between them. DNA for the CDR3: TGCGCCAGCAGCCAAGTTTTCTCTGGAAACACCATATATTTT. It encodes CASSQVFSGNTIYF.

The chain carries TRBV6-4 and TRBJ2-5; a weak D match, TRBD1 (6 bases). This CDR3 contains 15 residues. Germline loops: CDR1 MRHNA, CDR2 SNTAGT. The V and J ends lost 8 bases and 2 bases respectively, with 18 bases between them. The CDR3, as DNA: TGTGCCAGCGTTGTAGGGGGATGGGGGCAAGAGACCCAGTACTTC. Protein sequence: CASVVGGWGQETQYF.

In DNA, the CDR3 is TGTGCCAGCAGAGGGACTAGTACCTACAATGAGCAGTTCTTC. Residues: CASRGTSTYNEQFF. The gene calls are TRBV14 and TRBJ2-1; 8 bases map to TRBD2. CDR1 and CDR2 (germline): SGHDN, FVKESK. The CDR3 consists of 14 residues. Germline trimming cut 6 bases from V and 2 bases from J; bases unmatched to any gene: 3.

The chain uses TRBV6-5 and TRBJ2-1; D might be TRBD2 (6 bases). Trimming stripped 0 bases from V and 5 bases from J, with 14 bases between. This CDR3 has 16 residues. Germline V gene data show CDR1 as MNHEY and CDR2 as SVGAGI. CDR3 nucleotides: TGTGCCAGCAGTTACTCGAGGAGGGGTTTGGACAATGAGCAGTTCTTC. Residues: CASSYSRRGLDNEQFF.

This chain connects TRBV7-9 to TRBJ2-3, with 8 bases matching TRBD2. The CDR3 extends over 14 amino acids. Germline V gene sequence: CDR1 SEHNR, CDR2 FQNEAQ (reference sequence). V lost 11 bases to trimming and J lost 1 base; unmatched junction nucleotides: 8. The CDR3 coding sequence is TGTGCCTGCCTGGGAGCGGGGGGCACAGATACGCAGTATTTT. This encodes CACLGAGGTDTQYF. The entire variable domain, with the rest obtained from reference TRBV7-9 and TRBJ2-3, is as follows: DTGVSQNPRHKITKRGQNVTFRCDPISEHNRLYWYRQTLGQGPEFLTYFQNEAQLEKSRLLSDRFSAERPKGSFSTLEIQRTEQGDSAMYLCACLGAGGTDTQYFGPGTRLTVL.

This chain joins TRBV9 and TRBJ2-7; D may be TRBD1 (5 bases). Germline V lookup: CDR1 SGDLS, CDR2 YYNGEE. V lost 0 bases and J lost 7, with 14 bases in between. CDR3 length: 14 amino acids. The CDR3 protein is CASSVEQAMGEQYF. CDR3 coding DNA: TGTGCCAGCAGCGTAGAACAGGCCATGGGGGAGCAGTACTTC.

The V call is TRBV4-1, the J call TRBJ2-7; TRBD1 agrees at 7 bases. In germline, CDR1 is MGHRA, CDR2 YSYEKL. CDR3 size: 13 residues. J lost 3 bases, V lost 3 bases, and 2 bases had no gene match. The CDR3 DNA is TGCGCCAGCAGCCAGACAGGGAACTACGAGCAGTACTTC. Translated: CASSQTGNYEQYF.

This rearrangement joins TRBV11-2 to TRBJ1-4; D is undetermined. CDR1 is SGHAT, CDR2 FQNNGV, per germline. The CDR3 length is 15 residues. The V gene lost 5 bases and the J gene lost 5 bases, with 15 bases spanning the gap. The chain's CDR3 is CASSPAPFGNEKLFF. The CDR3 bases are TGTGCCAGCAGCCCAGCCCCTTTTGGGAATGAAAAACTGTTTTTT.

The gene calls are TRBV18 and TRBJ2-1; unclear D gene. Trimming left V 2 bases short and J 2 bases short, with 10 bases between. There are 15 residues in the CDR3. Germline CDR1 and CDR2: KGHSH and LQKENI. CDR3 amino acids: CASSPEGRTYNEQFF. DNA of the CDR3: TGTGCCAGCTCACCAGAAGGGCGGACCTACAATGAGCAGTTCTTC.

The V call is TRBV19, the J call TRBJ1-6; weak D call: TRBD1 (6 bases). The V end lost 3 bases, the J end lost 11 bases, and 17 bases lay between the germline ends. Germline values: CDR1 LNHDA, CDR2 SQIVND (reference sequence). There are 15 residues in the CDR3. CDR3 residues: CASSMGGGIRPPLHF. The CDR3 region has the DNA TGTGCCAGTAGTATGGGAGGGGGTATCCGGCCACCCCTCCACTTT. The variable domain in full, with the rest retrieved from reference TRBV19 and TRBJ1-6, is DGGITQSPKYLFRKEGQNVTLSCEQNLNHDAMYWYRQDPGQGLRLIYYSQIVNDFQKGDIAEGYSVSREKKESFPLTVTSAQKNPTAFYLCASSMGGGIRPPLHFGNGTRLTVT.

The V gene is TRBV6-1, the J gene TRBJ2-3; TRBD2 aligns across 8 bases. The CDR3 is made up of 16 amino acids. The trim removed 2 bases at V and 1 base at J, leaving 5 bases unmatched. CDR1 and CDR2 from the germline V gene are MNHNS and SASEGT. CDR3 amino acids: CASSELERGRTDTQYF. The CDR3 DNA sequence: TGTGCCAGCAGTGAATTAGAGCGGGGGCGCACAGATACGCAGTATTTT.

The chain uses TRBV10-3 and TRBJ2-3, with 9 bases matching TRBD2. CDR1 ENHRY and CDR2 SYGVKD come from the germline V gene. The CDR3 contains 15 residues. V lost 6 bases, J lost 6 bases, and 10 bases stayed unmatched. The DNA of the CDR3 is TGTGCCATCAGCGAAGATAGCGGGGGCGGGGATACGCAGTATTTT. This encodes CAISEDSGGGDTQYF.

The V gene is TRBV16, the J gene TRBJ2-7; TRBD2 might be the D (5 bases). The V and J ends lost 6 bases and 7 bases respectively, with 19 bases between them. Germline V gives CDR1 KGHSY, CDR2 FQNENV. This CDR3 contains 14 residues. The CDR3 reads CASRPSHGRREQYF. As DNA, the CDR3 is TGTGCCAGCAGACCCAGTCACGGCCGGAGGGAGCAGTACTTC.

This chain connects TRBV4-3 to TRBJ1-5; D not certain. The germline gives CDR1 LGHNA, CDR2 YSLEER. V lost 8 bases and J lost 5, with 13 bases in between. The CDR3 runs to 13 residues. CDR3 DNA: TGCGCCAGCGGCGAGACAATCTATCAGCCCCAGCATTTT. It translates to CASGETIYQPQHF.

The chain recombines TRBV7-9 with TRBJ1-2; 10 positions agree with TRBD1. Trimming took 3 bases from V and 7 from J; bases not matched to a gene: 8. The CDR3 has 15 residues. From germline, CDR1 is SEHNR and CDR2 FQNEAQ (reference sequence). The CDR3 loop reads CASSLGQGTRLGYTF. CDR3 bases: TGTGCCAGCAGCTTGGGACAGGGGACGAGGCTTGGCTACACCTTC.

The J gene is TRBJ2-2, the V gene TRBV2; 9 bases agree with TRBD2. The length of the CDR3 is 20 residues. The V gene end was trimmed by 3 bases and the J gene end by 0 bases; junction bases not matched to a gene: 14. The V gene's germline CDR1 is SNHLY and CDR2 FYNNEI. The CDR3 loop is CASSDGGRVAGAANTGELFF. CDR3 coding DNA: TGTGCCAGCAGTGATGGCGGCAGGGTAGCGGGGGCCGCGAACACCGGGGAGCTGTTTTTT.